Listed below are T cell receptor beta chains from one sample, sequenced in a study of OX40 agonist ivuxolimab in advanced cancers. Using immunoSEQ multiplex PCR, the repertoire was profiled, and TCRdb retains in-frame clones only, with some absent. The sample includes roughly 11,000 clones, over 70% of them seen just once. Sequences were derived from CD4+ or CD8+ T cells sorted from blood, sampled in a trial of the OX40 agonist ivuxolimab. Receptors originate from an adult with an advanced solid tumor such as melanoma, head and neck, liver or kidney cancer. The CDR3 runs from the conserved cysteine through the conserved F or W. A D gene is named only where the DNA matches it firmly. Size is omitted from some rows. Given values are once, few, many or a class for expanded clones.

D	size	V	J	CDR3	DNA
-	-	TRBV18	TRBJ2-2	CASSPLDDSTGELFF	TGTGCCAGCTCACCACTGGACGACAGCACCGGGGAGCTGTTTTTT
-	-	TRBV29-1	TRBJ2-1	CSVPGLDEQFF	TGCAGCGTTCCGGGTCTGGATGAGCAGTTCTTC
-	few	TRBV6-5	TRBJ2-7	CASSYGRGMYYEQYF	TGTGCCAGCAGTTACGGCAGGGGAATGTACTACGAGCAGTACTTC
-	-	TRBV9	TRBJ2-6	CASSVWGGANVLTF	TGTGCCAGCAGCGTATGGGGCGGGGCCAACGTCCTGACTTTC
-	-	TRBV5-8	TRBJ1-2	CASFFKGGYTF	TGTGCCAGCTTTTTTAAAGGTGGCTACACCTTC
-	-	TRBV27	TRBJ2-2	CASSLLIGELFF	TGTGCCAGCAGTTTATTAATCGGGGAGCTGTTTTTT
TRBD1	-	TRBV11-2	TRBJ1-1	CASSGRTGLNTEAFF	TGTGCCAGCAGCGGAAGGACAGGATTGAACACTGAAGCTTTCTTT
TRBD1	-	TRBV2	TRBJ2-2	CASSTPGGMATGELFF	TGTGCCAGCAGTACACCAGGGGGCATGGCGACCGGGGAGCTGTTTTTT
-	-	TRBV6-5	TRBJ1-2	CASNHLPGIPYGYTF	TGTGCCAGCAATCACCTCCCCGGGATTCCCTATGGCTACACCTTC
TRBD1	-	TRBV5-4	TRBJ1-2	CASSLTGEGYTF	TGTGCCAGCAGCTTGACAGGGGAGGGCTACACCTTC
-	-	TRBV27	TRBJ1-2	CASSLTPSGNYGYTF	TGTGCCAGCAGTCTGACCCCGTCCGGTAACTATGGCTACACCTTC
-	-	TRBV6-6	TRBJ2-7	CASSYVDRTYEQYF	TGTGCCAGCAGTTACGTAGACAGGACCTACGAGCAGTACTTC
-	medium-sized	TRBV6-1	TRBJ1-1	CASSRAENTEAFF	TGTGCCAGCAGCAGGGCTGAGAACACTGAAGCTTTCTTT
-	-	TRBV27	TRBJ2-7	CASSLRVQTYEQYF	TGTGCCAGCAGTTTGAGGGTCCAAACCTACGAGCAGTACTTC
TRBD1	once	TRBV9	TRBJ1-4	CASSVQGAGEKLFF	TGTGCCAGCAGTGTACAGGGGGCGGGTGAAAAACTGTTTTTT
-	-	TRBV4-2	TRBJ1-2	CASSQEHGGTNYGYTF	TGTGCCAGCAGCCAAGAACACGGCGGGACTAACTATGGCTACACCTTC
-	-	TRBV6-6	TRBJ2-7	CASSYTREQYF	TGTGCCAGCAGTTATACCCGGGAGCAGTACTTC
TRBD2	few	TRBV30	TRBJ2-1	CAWSAAGLAGPSEQFF	TGTGCCTGGAGCGCGGCGGGACTAGCGGGGCCCAGTGAGCAGTTCTTC
-	-	TRBV7-9	TRBJ2-1	CASAPLELSNEQFF	TGTGCCAGCGCACCATTGGAACTGAGCAATGAGCAGTTCTTC
-	-	TRBV5-1	TRBJ2-7	CASSLDRELYEQYF	TGCGCCAGCAGCTTGGATCGGGAACTGTACGAGCAGTACTTC
-	once	TRBV21-1	TRBJ1-6	CASSNKGKHSPLHF	TGTGCCAGCAGCAATAAGGGGAAGCATTCACCCCTCCACTTT
TRBD2	-	TRBV5-1	TRBJ2-3	CASSPWGGTDTQYF	TGCGCCAGCAGCCCCTGGGGGGGGACAGATACGCAGTATTTT
-	-	TRBV4-1	TRBJ1-5	CASSPSQGPQHF	TGCGCCAGCAGCCCCTCCCAAGGACCCCAGCATTTT
-	-	TRBV15	TRBJ2-3	CATSRGQGQGTDTQYF	TGTGCCACCAGCAGAGGGCAGGGGCAGGGCACAGATACGCAGTATTTT
-	-	TRBV7-9	TRBJ2-1	CASSEKQGPEQFF	TGTGCCAGCAGCGAAAAACAGGGTCCTGAGCAGTTCTTC
-	-	TRBV19	TRBJ1-3	CASSPGLGNTIYF	TGTGCCAGTAGTCCCGGGCTGGGAAACACCATATATTTT
-	-	TRBV4-1	TRBJ2-5	CASSLLADETQYF	TGCGCCAGCAGCTTACTAGCAGATGAGACCCAGTACTTC
-	-	TRBV5-6	TRBJ2-7	CASSLGGSSYEQYF	TGTGCCAGCAGCTTAGGAGGGAGCTCCTACGAGCAGTACTTC
-	medium-sized	TRBV5-6	TRBJ2-1	CASSPPPRGYNEQFF	TGTGCCAGCAGCCCTCCCCCTAGGGGATACAATGAGCAGTTCTTC
-	-	TRBV9	TRBJ2-1	CASSGDGDEQFF	TGTGCCAGCAGCGGAGATGGGGATGAGCAGTTCTTC
-	once	TRBV6-5	TRBJ2-7	CASSYTEGYEQYF	TGTGCCAGCAGTTACACGGAAGGCTACGAGCAGTACTTC
-	-	TRBV9	TRBJ1-3	CASNRDSSSGNTIYF	TGTGCCAGCAATCGAGACAGCAGCTCTGGAAACACCATATATTTT
-	-	TRBV11-1	TRBJ2-7	CASSPAREQYF	TGTGCCAGCAGCCCAGCTAGAGAGCAGTACTTC
TRBD1	-	TRBV27	TRBJ1-1	CASSLGQGNTEAFF	TGTGCCAGCAGCCTGGGACAGGGGAACACTGAAGCTTTCTTT
-	once	TRBV12-5	TRBJ1-5	CASGLEVGGPGSNQPQHF	TGTGCTAGTGGTTTGGAGGTAGGGGGACCGGGGAGCAATCAGCCCCAGCATTTT
TRBD1	-	TRBV6-1	TRBJ2-5	CASSEFGTEETQYF	TGTGCCAGCAGTGAGTTTGGGACAGAAGAGACCCAGTACTTC
-	-	TRBV29-1	TRBJ2-2	CSVMAVNTGELFF	TGCAGCGTGATGGCAGTGAACACCGGGGAGCTGTTTTTT
TRBD2	-	TRBV7-8	TRBJ2-2	CASSLTSGNTGELFF	TGTGCCAGCAGCTTAACTAGCGGGAACACCGGGGAGCTGTTTTTT
TRBD1	-	TRBV15	TRBJ2-5	CATSSGTVETQYF	TGTGCCACCAGCTCCGGGACAGTAGAGACCCAGTACTTC
-	-	TRBV5-6	TRBJ2-7	CASSPGLGFYEQYF	TGTGCCAGCAGCCCTGGGTTGGGTTTCTACGAGCAGTACTTC
-	once	TRBV4-1	TRBJ1-5	CASSQDGGFWQPQHF	TGCGCCAGCAGCCAAGATGGGGGGTTTTGGCAGCCCCAGCATTTT
TRBD1	-	TRBV10-2	TRBJ2-7	CASSWTGSYEQYF	TGCGCCAGCAGTTGGACAGGCTCCTACGAGCAGTACTTC
TRBD2	-	TRBV4-1	TRBJ2-1	CASSLGTSGLYNEQFF	TGCGCCAGCAGTTTAGGGACTAGCGGTCTCTACAATGAGCAGTTCTTC
-	-	TRBV6-5	TRBJ2-7	CASSYYSREQYF	TGTGCCAGCAGTTACTACTCTCGGGAGCAGTACTTC
-	-	TRBV5-4	TRBJ2-1	CASSSGGFSYNEQFF	TGTGCCAGCAGCTCCGGGGGCTTCTCCTACAATGAGCAGTTCTTC
TRBD2	-	TRBV14	TRBJ2-1	CASCLAGDPEQFF	TGTGCCAGTTGTTTAGCGGGAGATCCTGAGCAGTTCTTC
-	few	TRBV6-1	TRBJ2-6	CASSEEDSSGANVLTF	TGTGCCAGCAGTGAAGAGGACAGCTCTGGGGCCAACGTCCTGACTTTC
-	-	TRBV29-1	TRBJ2-2	CSATDWAGELFF	TGCAGCGCCACTGATTGGGCCGGGGAGCTGTTTTTT
-	-	TRBV7-2	TRBJ2-7	CASSLEITYEQYF	TGTGCCAGCAGCCTAGAGATTACCTACGAGCAGTACTTC
-	-	TRBV6-1	TRBJ2-1	CASSLDRQNEQFF	TGTGCCAGCAGTCTAGACAGGCAAAATGAGCAGTTCTTC
TRBD2	-	TRBV9	TRBJ2-7	CASSLGLAAPTYEQYF	TGTGCCAGCAGCTTGGGACTAGCGGCTCCCACCTACGAGCAGTACTTC
-	-	TRBV12-5	TRBJ1-2	CASGLSEIEGDNYGYTF	TGTGCTAGTGGTTTATCGGAGATCGAGGGAGATAACTATGGCTACACCTTC
-	-	TRBV10-3	TRBJ2-4	CANRPKQLAFYLAKNIQYF	TGTGCCAACCGACCCAAACAACTAGCCTTTTATTTAGCCAAAAACATTCAGTACTTC
-	-	TRBV5-6	TRBJ2-2	CASNTGSGELFF	TGTGCCAGCAATACAGGATCCGGGGAGCTGTTTTTT
TRBD2	-	TRBV7-9	TRBJ2-2	CASSSTALSGASGTGELFF	TGTGCCAGCAGCTCCACGGCCCTAAGTGGAGCTAGCGGGACCGGGGAGCTGTTTTTT
TRBD2	-	TRBV6-1	TRBJ2-3	CASSSLAGGTDTQYF	TGTGCCAGCAGTTCCCTAGCGGGGGGCACAGATACGCAGTATTTT